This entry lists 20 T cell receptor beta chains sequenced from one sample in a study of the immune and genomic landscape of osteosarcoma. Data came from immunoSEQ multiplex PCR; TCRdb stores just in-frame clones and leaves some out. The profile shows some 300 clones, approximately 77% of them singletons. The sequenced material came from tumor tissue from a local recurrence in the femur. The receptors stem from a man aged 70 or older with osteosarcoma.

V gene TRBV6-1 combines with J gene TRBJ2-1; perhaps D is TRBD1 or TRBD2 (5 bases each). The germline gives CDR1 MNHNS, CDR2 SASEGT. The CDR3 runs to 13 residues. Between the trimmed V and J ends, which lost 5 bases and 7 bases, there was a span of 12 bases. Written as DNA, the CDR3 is TGTGCCAGCAGTTTGTCTGGGGGAAATGAGCAGTTCTTC. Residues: CASSLSGGNEQFF.

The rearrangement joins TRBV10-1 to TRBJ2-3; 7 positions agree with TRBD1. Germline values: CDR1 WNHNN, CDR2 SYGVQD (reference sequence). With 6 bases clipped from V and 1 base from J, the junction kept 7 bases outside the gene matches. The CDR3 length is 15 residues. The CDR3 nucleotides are TGCGCCAGCAGCAGGACAGGATCTGGCACAGATACGCAGTATTTT. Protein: CASSRTGSGTDTQYF.

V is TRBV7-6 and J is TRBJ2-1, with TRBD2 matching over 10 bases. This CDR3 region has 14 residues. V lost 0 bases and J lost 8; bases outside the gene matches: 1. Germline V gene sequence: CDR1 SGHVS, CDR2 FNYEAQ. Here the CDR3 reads CASSLALAGDEQFF. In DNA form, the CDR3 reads TGTGCCAGCAGCTTAGCCCTAGCGGGGGATGAGCAGTTCTTC.

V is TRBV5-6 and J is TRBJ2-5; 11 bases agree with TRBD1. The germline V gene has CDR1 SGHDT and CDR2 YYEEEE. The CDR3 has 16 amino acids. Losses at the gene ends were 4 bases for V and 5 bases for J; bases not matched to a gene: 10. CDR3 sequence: CASSPRTGGVWETQYF. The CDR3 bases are TGTGCCAGCAGCCCAAGGACAGGGGGCGTTTGGGAGACCCAGTACTTC.

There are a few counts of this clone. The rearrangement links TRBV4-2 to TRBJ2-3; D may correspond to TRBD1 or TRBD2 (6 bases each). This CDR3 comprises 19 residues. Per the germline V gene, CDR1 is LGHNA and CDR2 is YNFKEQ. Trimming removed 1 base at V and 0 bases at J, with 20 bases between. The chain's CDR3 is CASSQVGVTGAPSTDTQYF. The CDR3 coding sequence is TGTGCCAGCAGCCAAGTGGGGGTAACGGGGGCCCCTAGCACAGATACGCAGTATTTT.

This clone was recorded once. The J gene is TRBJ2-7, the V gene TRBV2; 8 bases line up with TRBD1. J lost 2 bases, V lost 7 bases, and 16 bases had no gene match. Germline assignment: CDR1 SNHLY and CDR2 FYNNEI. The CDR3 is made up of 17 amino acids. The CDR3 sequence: CASKSDRDDGVPYEQYF. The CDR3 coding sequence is TGTGCCAGCAAATCGGACAGGGATGATGGGGTTCCCTACGAGCAGTACTTC.

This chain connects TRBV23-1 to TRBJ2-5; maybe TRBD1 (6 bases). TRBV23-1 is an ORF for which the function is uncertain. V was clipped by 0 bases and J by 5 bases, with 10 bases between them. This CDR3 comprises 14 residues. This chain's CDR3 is CASSQSRGWETQYF. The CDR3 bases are TGCGCCAGCAGTCAATCTAGGGGGTGGGAGACCCAGTACTTC.

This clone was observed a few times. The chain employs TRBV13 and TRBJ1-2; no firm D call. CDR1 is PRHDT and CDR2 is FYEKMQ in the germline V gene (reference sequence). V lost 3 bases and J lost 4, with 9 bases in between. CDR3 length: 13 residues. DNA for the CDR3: TGTGCCAGCAGCTTCTCAGGAGTCTATGGCTACACCTTC. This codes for CASSFSGVYGYTF. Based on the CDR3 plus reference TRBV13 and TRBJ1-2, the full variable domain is AAGVIQSPRHLIKEKRETATLKCYPIPRHDTVYWYQQGPGQDPQFLISFYEKMQSDKGSIPDRFSAQQFSDYHSELNMSSLELGDSALYFCASSFSGVYGYTFGSGTRLTVV.

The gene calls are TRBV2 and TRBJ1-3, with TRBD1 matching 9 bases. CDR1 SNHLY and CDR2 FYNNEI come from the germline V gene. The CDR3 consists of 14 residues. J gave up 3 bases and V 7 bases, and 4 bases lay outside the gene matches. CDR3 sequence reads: CASITGGSGNTIYF. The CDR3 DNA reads TGTGCCAGCATTACAGGGGGCAGTGGAAACACCATATATTTT.

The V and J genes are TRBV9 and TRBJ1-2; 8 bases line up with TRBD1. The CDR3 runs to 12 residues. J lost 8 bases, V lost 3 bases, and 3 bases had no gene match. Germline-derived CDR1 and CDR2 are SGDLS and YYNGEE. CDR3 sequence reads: CASSDRGDGYTF. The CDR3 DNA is TGTGCCAGCAGCGACAGGGGGGACGGCTACACCTTC.

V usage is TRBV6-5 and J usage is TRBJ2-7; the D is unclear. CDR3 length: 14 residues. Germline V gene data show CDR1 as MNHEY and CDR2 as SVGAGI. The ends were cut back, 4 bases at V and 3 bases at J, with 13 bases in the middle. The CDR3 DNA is TGTGCCAGCAGTTCCGTGAACCGGAACTACGAGCAGTACTTC. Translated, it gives CASSSVNRNYEQYF.

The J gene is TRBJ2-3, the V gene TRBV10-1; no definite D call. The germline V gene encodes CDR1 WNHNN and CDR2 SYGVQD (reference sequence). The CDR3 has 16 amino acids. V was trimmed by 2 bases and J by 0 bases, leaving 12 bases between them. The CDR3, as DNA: TGCGCCAGCAGTGAGAGTCGGCTTCTCAGCACAGATACGCAGTATTTT. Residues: CASSESRLLSTDTQYF.

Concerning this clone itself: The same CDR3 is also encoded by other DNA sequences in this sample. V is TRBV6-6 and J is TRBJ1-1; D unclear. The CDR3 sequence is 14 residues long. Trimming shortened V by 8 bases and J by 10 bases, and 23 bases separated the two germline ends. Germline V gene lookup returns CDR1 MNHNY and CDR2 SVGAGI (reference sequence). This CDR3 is CASRSGGPRIRAFF. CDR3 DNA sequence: TGTGCCAGCCGCTCCGGCGGGCCCAGAATAAGAGCTTTCTTT.

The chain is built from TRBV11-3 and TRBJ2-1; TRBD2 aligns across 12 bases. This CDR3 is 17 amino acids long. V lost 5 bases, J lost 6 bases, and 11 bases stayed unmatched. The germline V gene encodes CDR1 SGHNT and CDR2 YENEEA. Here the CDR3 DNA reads TGTGCCAGCAGCACGTCGACTAGCGGGGGTGCTCTCAATGAGCAGTTCTTC. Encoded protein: CASSTSTSGGALNEQFF. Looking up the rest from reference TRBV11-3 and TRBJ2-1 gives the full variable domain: EAGVVQSPRYKIIEKKQPVAFWCNPISGHNTLYWYLQNLGQGPELLIRYENEEAVDDSQLPKDRFSAERLKGVDSTLKIQPAELGDSAVYLCASSTSTSGGALNEQFFGPGTRLTVL.

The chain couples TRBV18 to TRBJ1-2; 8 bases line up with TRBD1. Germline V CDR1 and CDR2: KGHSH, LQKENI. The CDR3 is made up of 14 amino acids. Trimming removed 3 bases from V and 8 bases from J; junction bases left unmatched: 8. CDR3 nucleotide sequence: TGTGCCAGCTCACCGCCGGACAGGGCGGGCGGCTACACCTTC. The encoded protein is CASSPPDRAGGYTF.

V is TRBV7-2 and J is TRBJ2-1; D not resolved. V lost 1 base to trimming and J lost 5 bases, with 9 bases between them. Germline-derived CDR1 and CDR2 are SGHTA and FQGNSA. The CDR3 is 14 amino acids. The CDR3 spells CASSLDVADNEQFF. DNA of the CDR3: TGTGCCAGCAGCTTAGACGTGGCAGACAATGAGCAGTTCTTC.

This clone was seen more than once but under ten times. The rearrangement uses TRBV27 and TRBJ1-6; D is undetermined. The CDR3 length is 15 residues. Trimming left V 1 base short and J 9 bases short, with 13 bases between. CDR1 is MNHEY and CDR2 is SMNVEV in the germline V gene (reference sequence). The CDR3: CASSLFWPRGSPLHF. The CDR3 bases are TGTGCCAGCAGTTTATTTTGGCCTCGAGGTTCACCCCTCCACTTT.

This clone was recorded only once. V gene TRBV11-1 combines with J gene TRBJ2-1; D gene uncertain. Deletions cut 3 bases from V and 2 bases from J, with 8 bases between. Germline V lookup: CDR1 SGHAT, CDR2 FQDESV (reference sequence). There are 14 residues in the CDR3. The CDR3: CASSLTPTYNEQFF. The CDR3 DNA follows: TGTGCCAGCAGCTTGACACCGACCTACAATGAGCAGTTCTTC.

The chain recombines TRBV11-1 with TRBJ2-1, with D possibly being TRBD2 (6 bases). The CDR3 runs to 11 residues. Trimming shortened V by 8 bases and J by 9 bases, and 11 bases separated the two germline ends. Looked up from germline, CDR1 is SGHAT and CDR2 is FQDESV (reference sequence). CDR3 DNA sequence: TGTGCCAGCTCAGGAGGGAGTGAGCAGTTCTTC. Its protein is CASSGGSEQFF.

Written as DNA, the CDR3 is TGCGCCAGCAGCCAAGATTCGGTCAGGGGCGGTGAGCAGTACTTC. Its protein is CASSQDSVRGGEQYF. The genes are TRBV4-1 and TRBJ2-7; perhaps TRBD1 as D (6 bases). CDR1 and CDR2 (germline): MGHRA, YSYEKL. The V end lost 0 bases, the J end lost 7 bases, and 16 bases lay between the germline ends. This CDR3 is 15 amino acids long.